The clone carrying this T cell receptor (beta chain) appeared a few times. The data belong to a study of response to subunit inactivated influenza vaccine. Germline V gene sequence: CDR1 MNHNS, CDR2 SASEGT. V was pared by 5 bases and J by 0 bases, with 12 bases of the junction left unmatched. The CDR3 totals 18 residues. Using its own MiXCR run on the RT-PCR reads, TCRdb lists one record per CDR3 protein. The data show around 750,000 distinct CDR3 sequences, 21% seen once. Sequences were derived from PBMCs from blood, sampled about 5 days after vaccination. The gene calls are TRBV6-1 and TRBJ2-3, with 9 positions matching TRBD1. This receptor was identified in a man aged 50-60 years who received an inactivated influenza vaccine. CDR3 sequence reads: CASSLTGGSPSSTDTQYF. The DNA of the CDR3 is TGTGCCAGCAGTCTTACAGGGGGCTCGCCCTCTAGCACAGATACGCAGTATTTT.